At least ten counts were recorded for the clone carrying this T cell receptor (beta chain). Its specificity is unknown. The sample is drawn from a study of T cell repertoires in cytomegalovirus infection. Whole-study context: Matching HLA type and CMV infection were both indicated by public TCR beta signatures.

There are 14 residues in the CDR3. Germline V gene lookup returns CDR1 SGHTA and CDR2 FQGNSA. Between the trimmed V and J ends, which lost 4 bases and 12 bases, there was a span of 19 bases. TCRdb reanalysed the reads using MiXCR and keeps one entry per CDR3 protein. Of about 360,000 distinct CDR3 sequences listed, 15% to 20% are singletons. Study-level results: CMV-specific TCR beta clonotypes restricted by HLA-C were the ones dominating the ex vivo response. Cumulative public TCR beta family frequency identified CMV carriers with the relevant HLA.

This TCR came from a human donor in good health (CMV status not recorded). Some clones in this sample may be carry-over from other donors' samples. The chain links TRBV7-2 to TRBJ2-1, with a tentative D call TRBD1 (6 bases). Sequencing was done on a sample of PBMCs. CDR3 protein: CASSSVRTPRGQFF. The CDR3 DNA reads TGTGCCAGCAGCTCCGTCCGGACCCCCAGGGGGCAGTTCTTC.